A single sample is the source of the 15 T cell receptor beta chains below, sequenced in a study of blood T cells in healthy people across ages. Next came a second PCR, run for about 7 to 12 cycles, which used a sample-barcoded 5' primer along with a J-beta primer mix. TCRdb re-called the 5' RACE reads through MiXCR, storing one row per CDR3 protein. The table has 450,000 to 700,000 distinct CDR3 sequences, roughly a quarter seen once. Sequences were obtained from blood. The receptors originated from a woman in her 70s in good health.

Concerning this clonotype: A read error may account for a junction end that differs from germline. This chain joins TRBV5-1 and TRBJ1-1; unclear D gene. Germline V lookup: CDR1 SGHRS, CDR2 YFSETQ. The CDR3 has 13 residues. CDR3 in DNA: TGCGCCAGCAGTTTCGTCCCAGGAACTGAAGCCTTCTTT. This codes for CASSFVPGTEAFF. The whole variable domain, remainder taken from reference TRBV5-1 and TRBJ1-1, is KAGVTQTPRYLIKTRGQQVTLSCSPISGHRSVSWYQQTPGQGLQFLFEYFSETQRNKGNFPGRFSGRQFSNSRSEMNVSTLELGDSALYLCASSFVPGTEAFFGQGTRLTVV.

The chain joins TRBV5-1 to TRBJ2-5; 7 bases fit TRBD2. CDR1 and CDR2 from the germline V gene are SGHRS and YFSETQ. The CDR3 spans 13 residues. V was pared by 4 bases and J by 5 bases, with 5 bases of the junction left unmatched. The CDR3 bases are TGCGCCAGCAGCGGACTAGTGAGTGAGACCCAGTACTTC. This codes for CASSGLVSETQYF. The variable domain in full, completed from reference TRBV5-1 and TRBJ2-5, reads KAGVTQTPRYLIKTRGQQVTLSCSPISGHRSVSWYQQTPGQGLQFLFEYFSETQRNKGNFPGRFSGRQFSNSRSEMNVSTLELGDSALYLCASSGLVSETQYFGPGTRLLVL.

This clonotype turned up a few times. The chain combines TRBV5-1 with TRBJ2-6; D possibly corresponds to TRBD2 (7 bases). Per germline, CDR1 SGHRS and CDR2 YFSETQ. V was trimmed by 7 bases and J by 4 bases, leaving 12 bases between them. CDR3 size: 14 residues. CDR3 nucleotides: TGCGCCAGCGGGCGGGGGCCGGGGGCCAACGTCCTGACTTTC. Translation gives CASGRGPGANVLTF.

This clonotype was observed many times. J is TRBJ1-2 and V is TRBV11-2; a weak D match, TRBD1 (6 bases). V lost 3 bases and J 8 bases, leaving 16 bases between the germline ends. The V gene's germline CDR1 is SGHAT and CDR2 FQNNGV. The CDR3 is made up of 14 amino acids. Here the CDR3 DNA reads TGTGCCAGCAGCTTGTCTACAGGGAAGGTCGGCTACACCTTC. Translation gives CASSLSTGKVGYTF.

This rearrangement joins TRBV20-1 to TRBJ2-5; 7 nucleotides agree with TRBD2. Unmatched junction bases numbered 8, after V lost 0 bases and J lost 1 base. CDR3 size: 16 residues. CDR1 DFQATT and CDR2 SNEGSKA come from the germline V gene (reference sequence). This CDR3 is CSARDGSSGPQETQYF. DNA of the CDR3: TGCAGTGCTAGAGACGGCTCTAGCGGACCCCAAGAGACCCAGTACTTC.

The CDR3 nucleotides read TGTGCCAGCAGCCCAGGAGACGGGTCCCAGTACTTC. This translates into CASSPGDGSQYF. The chain carries TRBV6-2 or TRBV6-3 and TRBJ2-5; D is unclear. Germline lookup yields CDR1 MNHEY and CDR2 SVGEGT. This CDR3 spans 12 amino acids. Trimming stripped 6 bases from V and 9 bases from J, with 14 bases between.

This rearrangement joins TRBV4-3 to TRBJ2-5, with D tentatively TRBD2 (6 bases). The J call is in doubt because the DNA end fits TRBJ2-1 better. Germline V gives CDR1 LGHNA, CDR2 YSLEER. The CDR3 has 14 amino acids. CDR3 region: CASSQDPLTSSQFF. Here the CDR3 DNA reads TGCGCCAGCAGCCAAGATCCCCTAACTAGCTCGCAGTTCTTC.

The rearrangement joins TRBV5-4 to TRBJ2-7; tentative D call: TRBD1 (5 bases). The CDR3 spans 16 residues. CDR1 SGHNT and CDR2 YYREEE come from the germline V gene (reference sequence). With 4 bases removed from V and 0 bases from J, the gap between germline ends came to 17 bases. CDR3 nucleotides: TGTGCCAGCAGCCCCCAGGGTGGGCAGAGCTCCTACGAGCAGTACTTC. Translation gives CASSPQGGQSSYEQYF.

V and J are TRBV28 and TRBJ1-4; TRBD1 might be the D (6 bases). CDR1 is MDHEN, CDR2 SYDVKM, per germline. The CDR3 has 13 residues. The V end was cut by 8 bases, the J end by 6 bases, with 13 bases between. Here the CDR3 reads CASREQGYEKLFF. CDR3 in DNA: TGTGCCAGCCGCGAACAGGGCTATGAAAAACTGTTTTTT. The variable domain in full, completed from reference TRBV28 and TRBJ1-4, reads DVKVTQSSRYLVKRTGEKVFLECVQDMDHENMFWYRQDPGLGLRLIYFSYDVKMKEKGDIPEGYSVSREKKERFSLILESASTNQTSMYLCASREQGYEKLFFGSGTQLSVL.

This rearrangement joins TRBV6-2 or TRBV6-3 to TRBJ2-5; TRBD1 agrees at 8 bases. Germline V gene sequence: CDR1 MNHEY, CDR2 SVGEGT. The CDR3 is made up of 15 amino acids. V was clipped by 6 bases and J by 9 bases; unmatched bases: 15. CDR3 in amino acids: CASSRGQGTGLAQYF. The DNA of the CDR3 is TGTGCCAGCAGCCGCGGACAGGGCACCGGTCTGGCCCAGTACTTC.

This clonotype was counted between two and nine times. The chain employs TRBV30 and TRBJ2-6; a weak D match, TRBD1 (5 bases). The CDR3 loop spans 14 amino acids. Trimming removed 5 bases at V and 0 bases at J, with 8 bases between. Germline V lookup: CDR1 GTSNPN, CDR2 SVGIG (reference sequence). The chain's CDR3 is CAWQDSSGANVLTF. CDR3 bases: TGTGCCTGGCAAGACAGCTCTGGGGCCAACGTCCTGACTTTC. Complete variable domain (other parts from reference TRBV30 and TRBJ2-6): SQTIHQWPATLVQPVGSPLSLECTVEGTSNPNLYWYRQAAGRGLQLLFYSVGIGQISSEVPQNLSASRPQDRQFILSSKKLLLSDSGFYLCAWQDSSGANVLTFGAGSRLTVL.

The J gene is TRBJ2-5, the V gene TRBV6-1; D is undetermined. The CDR3 has 14 amino acids. Between the trimmed V and J ends, which lost 0 bases and 5 bases, there was a span of 10 bases. Germline CDR1 reads MNHNS; CDR2 reads SASEGT. CDR3 coding DNA: TGTGCCAGCAGTGAAGCAGGGATCGGGGAGACCCAGTACTTC. Its translation is CASSEAGIGETQYF.

The chain employs TRBV9 and TRBJ2-3; D tentatively fits TRBD1 or TRBD2 (6 bases each). Trimming removed 0 bases at V and 4 bases at J, with 12 bases between. The CDR3 totals 15 residues. Germline values: CDR1 SGDLS, CDR2 YYNGEE. In DNA form, the CDR3 reads TGTGCCAGCAGCGTAGCACGGGGGCGCGCAGATACGCAGTATTTT. This codes for CASSVARGRADTQYF.

This clonotype appeared a few times. Here the CDR3 DNA reads TGTGCCACCAGCAGAGGGAGGGCAGTGGAGCCCCAGCATTTT. It yields the protein CATSRGRAVEPQHF. The rearrangement links TRBV15 to TRBJ1-5, with no clear D. CDR1 is LNHNV, CDR2 YYDKDF, per germline (reference sequence). Trimming took 1 base from V and 8 from J, leaving 12 bases between them. The CDR3 runs to 14 residues. The whole variable domain, remainder taken from reference TRBV15 and TRBJ1-5, is DAMVIQNPRYQVTQFGKPVTLSCSQTLNHNVMYWYQQKSSQAPKLLFHYYDKDFNNEADTPDNFQSRRPNTSFCFLDIRSPGLGDTAMYLCATSRGRAVEPQHFGDGTRLSIL.

This clonotype was seen only a few times. V gene TRBV7-9 combines with J gene TRBJ1-2; D is unclear. Trimming took 0 bases from V and 4 from J, leaving 12 bases between them. Germline V gene data show CDR1 as SEHNR and CDR2 as FQNEAQ (reference sequence). The CDR3 consists of 15 residues. CDR3 protein: CASSLAAAKLYGYTF. The CDR3 region has the DNA TGTGCCAGCAGCTTAGCCGCGGCGAAGCTCTATGGCTACACCTTC.